Each of the 19 T cell receptor beta chains below was sequenced from the same sample in a study of cytomegalovirus exposure and HLA in healthy donors. Amplification used 60 Vbeta primers and 13 Jbeta primers. Some clones are missing from TCRdb's copy, which holds only in-frame ones; the method was immunoSEQ multiplex PCR. The table has some 200,000 clones, 70% seen once. The source material was PBMCs. The source of these receptors is a man aged 40-50 years in good health and CMV-seropositive.

The V and J genes are TRBV19 and TRBJ2-1, with 7 positions matching TRBD2. Germline CDR1 reads LNHDA; CDR2 reads SQIVND (reference sequence). The CDR3 totals 15 residues. The ends lost 3 bases at V and 8 bases at J; junction bases unmatched: 10. CDR3 sequence reads: CASSMEGTAGDEQFF. CDR3 bases: TGTGCCAGTAGTATGGAGGGGACGGCGGGGGATGAGCAGTTCTTC.

This clone was picked up one time. The chain combines TRBV7-2 with TRBJ2-5; weak D call: TRBD1 (5 bases). The J call may be mistaken, given a closer DNA end match to TRBJ2-7. Germline loops: CDR1 SGHTA, CDR2 FQGNSA. This CDR3 has 15 amino acids. CDR3 sequence (DNA): TGTGCCAGCAGCTTTGACAGCTCGAGCTCCTACGAGCAGTACTTC. This sequence encodes CASSFDSSSSYEQYF.

To note about this clone: One end of the junction is discordant with germline, which a read error may explain. The chain uses TRBV7-9 and TRBJ1-2; unclear D gene. The CDR3 contains 12 residues. CDR1 and CDR2 from the germline V gene are SEHNR and FQNEAQ (reference sequence). CDR3 residues: CSSSLGDYGYTF. The CDR3 bases are TGTTCCAGCAGCCTCGGTGACTATGGCTACACCTTC.

This clone appeared once. The genes are TRBV5-1 and TRBJ2-5; weak D call: TRBD1 (5 bases). The CDR3 extends over 13 amino acids. V lost 4 bases and J lost 1, with 8 bases in between. In germline, CDR1 is SGHRS, CDR2 YFSETQ. CDR3 in amino acids: CASSPDIQETQYF. The CDR3 DNA is TGCGCCAGCAGCCCGGACATCCAAGAGACCCAGTACTTC. The whole variable domain, remainder taken from reference TRBV5-1 and TRBJ2-5, is KAGVTQTPRYLIKTRGQQVTLSCSPISGHRSVSWYQQTPGQGLQFLFEYFSETQRNKGNFPGRFSGRQFSNSRSEMNVSTLELGDSALYLCASSPDIQETQYFGPGTRLLVL.

CDR3 in DNA: TGTGCCAGCAGTTACTCGAGTACGAGTAATTCACCCCTCCACTTT. This sequence encodes CASSYSSTSNSPLHF. The rearrangement joins TRBV6-5 to TRBJ1-6, with D hard to call. The germline gives CDR1 MNHEY, CDR2 SVGAGI. Trimming removed 0 bases at V and 6 bases at J, with 9 bases between. The CDR3 covers 15 residues.

This chain links TRBV5-4 with TRBJ2-1; 7 nucleotides agree with TRBD2. J was trimmed by 5 bases and V by 0 bases; bases with no gene match: 2. Germline V gene sequence: CDR1 SGHNT, CDR2 YYREEE (reference sequence). The CDR3 has 14 amino acids. The CDR3 nucleotides read TGTGCCAGCAGCTTGGGGGGGAGGGACAATGAGCAGTTCTTC. It codes for CASSLGGRDNEQFF.

This clone was picked up a small number of times. The chain carries TRBV9 and TRBJ2-3; D is possibly TRBD2 (6 bases). This CDR3 is 17 amino acids long. Germline CDR1 and CDR2: SGDLS and YYNGEE. Trimming removed 3 bases at V and 5 bases at J, with 22 bases between. The CDR3 nucleotides are TGTGCCAGCAGCGCCGGTGGAGGGACCCTGCTTCGAGATACGCAGTATTTT. It codes for CASSAGGGTLLRDTQYF.

The rearrangement joins TRBV10-2 to TRBJ1-5; 9 nucleotides match TRBD1. With V trimmed by 5 bases and J by 11 bases, 10 bases remained unmatched. This CDR3 comprises 14 residues. CDR1 and CDR2 from the germline V gene are WSHSY and SAAADI. The CDR3 DNA is TGCGCCAGCAGTCCCGGGACAGGGTCGGGAGCCCAGCATTTT. This codes for CASSPGTGSGAQHF.

The rearrangement links TRBV7-6 to TRBJ1-1, with 7 bases fitting TRBD1. V shed 5 bases and J 3 bases; nucleotides not matched to a gene: 3. The germline CDR1 and CDR2 sequences are SGHVS and FNYEAQ. The CDR3 runs 13 residues. DNA of the CDR3: TGTGCCAGCAGCCGTGACAGGGACACTGAAGCTTTCTTT. Translating gives CASSRDRDTEAFF. Looking up the rest from reference TRBV7-6 and TRBJ1-1 gives the full variable domain: GAGVSQSPRYKVTKRGQDVALRCDPISGHVSLYWYRQALGQGPEFLTYFNYEAQQDKSGLPNDRFSAERPEGSISTLTIQRTEQRDSAMYRCASSRDRDTEAFFGQGTRLTVV.

This clone was detected only a few times. The J gene is TRBJ1-6, the V gene TRBV9; 7 bases are a match to TRBD1. With 7 bases clipped from V and 4 bases from J, the junction kept 8 bases outside the gene matches. The V gene's germline CDR1 is SGDLS and CDR2 YYNGEE. The CDR3 covers 15 residues. The CDR3 coding sequence is TGTGCCAGCCGGGACAGCATCCTTTATAATTCACCCCTCCACTTT. Protein: CASRDSILYNSPLHF.

The V gene is TRBV6-5, the J gene TRBJ1-2; no reliable D call. Trimming shortened V by 5 bases and J by 7 bases, and 14 bases separated the two germline ends. The V gene's germline CDR1 is MNHEY and CDR2 SVGAGI. CDR3 length: 13 residues. The DNA of the CDR3 is TGTGCCAGCAGTAACCGGGGTGTGGGTGGCTACACCTTC. Translating gives CASSNRGVGGYTF.

In regard to this clone: This CDR3 is also generated by other DNA sequences in the sample. The chain combines TRBV6-1 with TRBJ1-5, with TRBD1 matching over 8 bases. This CDR3 contains 14 residues. Germline V gene sequence: CDR1 MNHNS, CDR2 SASEGT. V was pared by 6 bases and J by 1 base, with 2 bases of the junction left unmatched. CDR3 loop: CASRRTGSNQPQHF. The CDR3 DNA reads TGTGCCAGCAGAAGGACAGGGAGCAATCAGCCCCAGCATTTT.

This clone has just a few counts. The CDR3 loop is CASSQDRLEAFF. CDR3 nucleotide sequence: TGCGCCAGCAGCCAAGATCGACTTGAAGCTTTCTTT. The chain couples TRBV4-1 to TRBJ1-1; D gene unclear. CDR3 length: 12 amino acids. The germline V gene has CDR1 MGHRA and CDR2 YSYEKL. Trimming removed 0 bases from V and 7 bases from J, with 6 bases in between.

On this clone: The same CDR3 also results from other DNA sequences found in this sample. The V gene is TRBV5-1, the J gene TRBJ2-2, with D tentatively TRBD1 (5 bases). Germline V lookup: CDR1 SGHRS, CDR2 YFSETQ. CDR3 length equals 16 residues. The ends were cut back, 1 base at V and 0 bases at J, with 10 bases in the middle. CDR3 residues: CASSLSSRANTGELFF. CDR3 bases: TGCGCCAGCAGCTTGAGTTCCAGGGCGAACACCGGGGAGCTGTTTTTT.

The chain combines TRBV6-6 with TRBJ2-7, with a possible D match to TRBD1 (6 bases). This CDR3 is 12 amino acids long. CDR1 is MNHNY, CDR2 SVGAGI, per germline (reference sequence). The V gene lost 6 bases and the J gene lost 3 bases, with 9 bases spanning the gap. CDR3 sequence reads: CASSLDSYEQYF. Written as DNA, the CDR3 is TGTGCCAGCAGCCTGGACAGCTACGAGCAGTACTTC.

This chain uses TRBV5-1 with TRBJ1-4, with D perhaps TRBD1 (5 bases). CDR1 SGHRS and CDR2 YFSETQ come from the germline V gene. Trimming stripped 4 bases from V and 7 bases from J, with 17 bases between. CDR3 size: 15 residues. CDR3 bases: TGCGCCAGCAGCCCGCTACAGGTGGGCCTTGAAAAACTGTTTTTT. Its protein is CASSPLQVGLEKLFF.

This clone was detected a few times. The chain has TRBV7-9 and TRBJ1-1; perhaps TRBD1 as D (5 bases). Per the germline V gene, CDR1 is SEHNR and CDR2 is FQNEAQ (reference sequence). V was pared by 1 base and J by 8 bases, with 14 bases between. This CDR3 has 14 residues. The CDR3 reads CASSLGTTVVEAFF. CDR3 DNA: TGTGCCAGCAGCTTAGGGACAACAGTCGTAGAAGCTTTCTTT. Complete variable domain (other parts from reference TRBV7-9 and TRBJ1-1): DTGVSQNPRHKITKRGQNVTFRCDPISEHNRLYWYRQTLGQGPEFLTYFQNEAQLEKSRLLSDRFSAERPKGSFSTLEIQRTEQGDSAMYLCASSLGTTVVEAFFGQGTRLTVV.

V usage is TRBV11-3 and J usage is TRBJ2-1; 16 bases line up with TRBD2. CDR3 length: 18 amino acids. CDR1 SGHNT and CDR2 YENEEA come from the germline V gene. The V gene end was trimmed by 0 bases and the J gene end by 6 bases; junction bases not matched to a gene: 5. The CDR3 reads CASSLDYGTSGGANEQFF. CDR3 bases: TGTGCCAGCAGCTTAGACTACGGGACTAGCGGGGGGGCCAATGAGCAGTTCTTC.

This clone turned up a few times. The chain recombines TRBV6-5 with TRBJ2-1, with 9 bases identical to TRBD1. The J segment lost 6 bases and the V segment lost 3 bases, leaving 3 bases of the junction unmatched. From germline, CDR1 is MNHEY and CDR2 SVGAGI. This CDR3 is built from 14 residues. The CDR3 nucleotides read TGTGCCAGCAGTTATTGGGGACAGGGCAATGAGCAGTTCTTC. It yields the protein CASSYWGQGNEQFF.